This T cell receptor (beta chain) emerged from a study of blood T cells in healthy people across ages. A J-beta primer mix and a sample-barcoded 5' primer were used in a second PCR of about 7 to 12 cycles. MiXCR, run by TCRdb on the 5' RACE reads, gives a single entry per CDR3 protein. The sample holds roughly 640,000 distinct CDR3 sequences, about 30% seen once. This clonotype was seen at least ten times. Its target is unknown. Germline assignment: CDR1 SGHDT and CDR2 YYEEEE. The CDR3 consists of 15 residues. Unmatched junction bases numbered 5, after V lost 4 bases and J lost 8 bases. Study-wide points: Researchers deemed the diversity estimates from one million T cells underestimates. Per million T cells, TCR beta diversity dropped about linearly as age rose.

The rearrangement uses TRBV5-6 and TRBJ2-1, with 14 bases that match TRBD2. Sequencing input: blood. This receptor was obtained from a woman of 80 years or more in good health. The CDR3 spells CASSLPTSGGDEQFF. Written as DNA, the CDR3 is TGTGCCAGCAGCCTACCGACTAGCGGGGGGGATGAGCAGTTCTTC.